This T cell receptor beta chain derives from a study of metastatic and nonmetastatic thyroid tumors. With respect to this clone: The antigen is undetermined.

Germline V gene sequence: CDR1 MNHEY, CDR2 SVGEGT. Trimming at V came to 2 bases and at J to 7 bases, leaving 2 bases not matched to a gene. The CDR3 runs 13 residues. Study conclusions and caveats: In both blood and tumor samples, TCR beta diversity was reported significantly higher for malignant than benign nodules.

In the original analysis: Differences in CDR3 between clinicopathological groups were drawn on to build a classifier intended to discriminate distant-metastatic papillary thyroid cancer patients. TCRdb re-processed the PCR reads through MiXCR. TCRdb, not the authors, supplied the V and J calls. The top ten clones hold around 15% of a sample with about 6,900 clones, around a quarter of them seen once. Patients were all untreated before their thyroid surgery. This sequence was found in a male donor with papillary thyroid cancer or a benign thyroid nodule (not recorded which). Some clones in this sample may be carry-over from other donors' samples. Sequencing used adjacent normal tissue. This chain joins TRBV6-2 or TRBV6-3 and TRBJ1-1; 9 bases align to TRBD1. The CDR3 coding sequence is TGTGCCAGCAGTTACAACAGGGGGCATGAAGCTTTCTTT. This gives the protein CASSYNRGHEAFF.